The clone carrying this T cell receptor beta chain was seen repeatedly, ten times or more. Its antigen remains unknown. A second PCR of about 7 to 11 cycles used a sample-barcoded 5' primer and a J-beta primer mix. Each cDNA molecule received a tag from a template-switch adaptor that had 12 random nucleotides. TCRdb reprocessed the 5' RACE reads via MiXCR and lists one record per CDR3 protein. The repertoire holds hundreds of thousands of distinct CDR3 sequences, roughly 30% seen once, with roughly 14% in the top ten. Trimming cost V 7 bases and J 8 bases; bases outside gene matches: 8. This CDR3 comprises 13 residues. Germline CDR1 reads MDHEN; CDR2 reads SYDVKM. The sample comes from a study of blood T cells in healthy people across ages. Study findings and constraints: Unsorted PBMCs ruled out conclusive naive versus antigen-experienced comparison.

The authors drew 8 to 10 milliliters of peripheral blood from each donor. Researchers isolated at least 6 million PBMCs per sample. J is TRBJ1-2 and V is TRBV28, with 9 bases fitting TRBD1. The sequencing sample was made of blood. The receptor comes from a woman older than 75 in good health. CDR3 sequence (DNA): TGTGCCAGCAATCTACAGGACAGGGGCGGCTACACCTTC. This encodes CASNLQDRGGYTF.